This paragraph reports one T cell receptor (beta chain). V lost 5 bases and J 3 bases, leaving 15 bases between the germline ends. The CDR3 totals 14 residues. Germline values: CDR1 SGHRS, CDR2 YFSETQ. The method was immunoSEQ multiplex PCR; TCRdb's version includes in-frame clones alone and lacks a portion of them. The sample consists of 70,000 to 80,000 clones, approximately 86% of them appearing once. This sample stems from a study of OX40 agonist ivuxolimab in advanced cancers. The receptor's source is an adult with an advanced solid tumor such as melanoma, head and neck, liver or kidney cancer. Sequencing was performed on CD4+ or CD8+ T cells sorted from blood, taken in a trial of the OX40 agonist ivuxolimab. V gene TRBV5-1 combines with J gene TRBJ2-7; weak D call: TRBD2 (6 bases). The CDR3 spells CASSPSGLSYEQYF. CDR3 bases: TGCGCCAGCAGTCCGAGCGGACTAAGCTACGAGCAGTACTTC.